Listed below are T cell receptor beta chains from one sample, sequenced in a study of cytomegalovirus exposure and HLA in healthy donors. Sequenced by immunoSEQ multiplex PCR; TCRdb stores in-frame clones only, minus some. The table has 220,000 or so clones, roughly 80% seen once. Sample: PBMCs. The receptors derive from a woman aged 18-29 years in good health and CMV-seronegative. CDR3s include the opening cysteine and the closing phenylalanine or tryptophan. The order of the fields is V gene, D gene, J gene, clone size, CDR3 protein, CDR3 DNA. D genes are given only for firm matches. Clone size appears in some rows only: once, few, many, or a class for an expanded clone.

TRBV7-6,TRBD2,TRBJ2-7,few,CASSPRVAGDLYEQYF,TGTGCCAGCAGCCCCCGAGTAGCGGGAGATCTCTACGAGCAGTACTTC
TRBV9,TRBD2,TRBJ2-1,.,CATSRGGLAGDEQFF,TGTGCCACCAGTCGGGGGGGGCTAGCGGGAGATGAGCAGTTCTTC
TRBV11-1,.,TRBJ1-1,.,CASSPQSYTEAFF,TGTGCCAGCAGCCCACAGAGTTACACTGAAGCTTTCTTT
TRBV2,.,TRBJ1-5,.,CASSEALRGQTQHF,TGTGCCAGCAGTGAAGCGCTTCGGGGGCAGACCCAGCATTTT
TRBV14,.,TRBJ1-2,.,CASSPPTTDGAISSGYTF,TGTGCCAGCAGCCCACCCACTACCGATGGCGCCATAAGTAGTGGCTACACCTTC
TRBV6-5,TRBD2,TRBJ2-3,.,CASGRGGLTDTQYF,TGTGCCAGCGGCCGGGGGGGACTCACAGATACGCAGTATTTT
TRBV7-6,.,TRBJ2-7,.,CASSLFITSEQYF,TGTGCCAGCAGCTTATTTATTACGAGCGAGCAGTACTTC
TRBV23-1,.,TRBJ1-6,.,CASSQSHRENSPLHF,TGCGCCAGCAGTCAATCCCACAGGGAAAATTCACCCCTCCACTTT
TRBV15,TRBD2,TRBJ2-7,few,CATSARRLAGYEQYF,TGTGCCACCAGCGCTCGACGACTAGCGGGTTACGAGCAGTACTTC
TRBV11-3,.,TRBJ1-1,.,CASSLNRNTEAFF,TGTGCCAGCAGCTTAAACAGGAACACTGAAGCTTTCTTT
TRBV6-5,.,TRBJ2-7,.,CASSYSPRGPEQYF,TGTGCCAGCAGTTACTCGCCCCGCGGACCCGAGCAGTACTTC
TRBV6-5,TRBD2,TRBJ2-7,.,CASSPGGGSYEQYF,TGTGCCAGCAGCCCCGGGGGGGGGTCCTACGAGCAGTACTTC
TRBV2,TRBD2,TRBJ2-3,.,CASRSGGDTDTQYF,TGTGCCAGCCGTAGCGGGGGGGATACAGATACGCAGTATTTT
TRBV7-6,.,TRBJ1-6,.,CASSLTARSPLHF,TGTGCCAGCAGCTTGACTGCCCGTTCACCCCTCCACTTT
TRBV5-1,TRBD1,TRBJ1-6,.,CASSWSTGGGSPLHF,TGCGCCAGCAGCTGGAGCACAGGGGGAGGTTCACCCCTCCACTTT
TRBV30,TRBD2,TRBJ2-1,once,CAWSPLAGAYNEQFF,TGTGCCTGGAGCCCCCTAGCGGGGGCTTACAATGAGCAGTTCTTC